This TCR beta chain emerged from a study of shared clonotypes between healthy human individuals. Findings of the study overall: Clonotype sharing among donors, it was expected, would be affected by sequencing depth.

Deep was the level used in running the assay. TCRdb's table, derived via immunoSEQ multiplex PCR, lists solely in-frame clones and lacks some. The sample shows roughly 410,000 clones, roughly 96% of them seen only once. The CDR3 extends over 11 amino acids. Germline lookup yields CDR1 DFQATT and CDR2 SNEGSKA (reference sequence). Trimming left V 7 bases short and J 5 bases short, with 11 bases between. This clone was seen a single time. Its antigen is not identified. The gene calls are TRBV20-1 and TRBJ2-5; D gene unclear. The TCR was taken from a young man in good health. Sequencing used memory CD8+ T cells sorted from blood. Subset given: CD45RO+ cells pooled with CCR7-negative TemRA cells. DNA for the CDR3: TGCAGTGTCCCCGTCCGGGAGACCCAGTACTTC. This encodes CSVPVRETQYF.